The present T cell receptor beta chain was sequenced within a study of chemoradiotherapy in HPV16-positive cancers. Study findings and constraints: In HPV16-positive patients, HPV-responsive T-cell expansion tracked better recurrence-free survival.

V was cut by 3 bases and J by 1 base, with 10 bases left in between. This CDR3 is 14 amino acids long. CDR1 and CDR2 (germline): MNHEY, SMNVEV (reference sequence). Clones were read by immunoSEQ multiplex PCR, and TCRdb kept only the in-frame ones, dropping some. Of about 7,900 clones listed, approximately 71% are singletons. This clone showed up just a few times. Its antigen is not identified. Repertoires were sampled repeatedly during chemoradiotherapy. The receptor's source is a human donor with HPV-associated anogenital cancer. Sample collection occurred from a patient who underwent chemoradiotherapy. The V and J genes are TRBV27 and TRBJ2-7; D gene uncertain. CDR3 sequence (DNA): TGTGCCAGCAGTTTTAGCAGCCCTTCCTACGAGCAGTACTTC. Amino acids: CASSFSSPSYEQYF.